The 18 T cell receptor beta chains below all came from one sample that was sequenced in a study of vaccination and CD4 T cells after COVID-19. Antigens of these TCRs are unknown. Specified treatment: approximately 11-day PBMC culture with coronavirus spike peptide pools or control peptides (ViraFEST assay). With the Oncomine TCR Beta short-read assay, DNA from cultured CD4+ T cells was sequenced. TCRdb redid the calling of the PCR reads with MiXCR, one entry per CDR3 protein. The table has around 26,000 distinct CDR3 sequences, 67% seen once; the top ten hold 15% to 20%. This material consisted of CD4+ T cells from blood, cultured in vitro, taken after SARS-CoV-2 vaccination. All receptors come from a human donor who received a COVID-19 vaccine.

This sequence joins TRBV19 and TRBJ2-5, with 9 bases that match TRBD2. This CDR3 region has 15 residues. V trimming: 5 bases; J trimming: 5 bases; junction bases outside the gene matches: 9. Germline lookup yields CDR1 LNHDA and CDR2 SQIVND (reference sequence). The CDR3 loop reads CASSSASGVRETQYF. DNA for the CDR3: TGTGCCAGTAGTTCAGCTAGCGGGGTTAGGGAGACCCAGTACTTC.

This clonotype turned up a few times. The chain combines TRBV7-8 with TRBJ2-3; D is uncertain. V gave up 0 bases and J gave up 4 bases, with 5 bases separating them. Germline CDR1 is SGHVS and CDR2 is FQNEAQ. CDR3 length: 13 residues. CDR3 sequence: CASSLAFSDTQYF. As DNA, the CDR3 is TGTGCCAGCAGCTTAGCCTTTTCAGATACGCAGTATTTT.

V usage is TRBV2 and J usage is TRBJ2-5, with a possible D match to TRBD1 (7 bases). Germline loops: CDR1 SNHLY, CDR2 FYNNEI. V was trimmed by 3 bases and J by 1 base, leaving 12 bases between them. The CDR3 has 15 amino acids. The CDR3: CASSDRRGAQETQYF. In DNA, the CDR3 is TGTGCCAGCAGTGACCGCAGGGGGGCCCAAGAGACCCAGTACTTC.

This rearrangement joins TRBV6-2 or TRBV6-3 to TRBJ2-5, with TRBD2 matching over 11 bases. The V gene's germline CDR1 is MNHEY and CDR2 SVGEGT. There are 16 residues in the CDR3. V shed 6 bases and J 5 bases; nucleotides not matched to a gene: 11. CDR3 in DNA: TGTGCCAGCAGAGATGGAGTAGCGGGGGGGTGGGAGACCCAGTACTTC. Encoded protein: CASRDGVAGGWETQYF.

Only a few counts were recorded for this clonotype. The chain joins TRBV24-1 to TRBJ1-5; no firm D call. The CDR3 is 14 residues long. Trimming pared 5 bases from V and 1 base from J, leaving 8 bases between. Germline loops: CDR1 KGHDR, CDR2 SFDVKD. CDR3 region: CATSGEGSNQPQHF. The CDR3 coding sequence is TGTGCCACCAGTGGTGAGGGCAGCAATCAGCCCCAGCATTTT.

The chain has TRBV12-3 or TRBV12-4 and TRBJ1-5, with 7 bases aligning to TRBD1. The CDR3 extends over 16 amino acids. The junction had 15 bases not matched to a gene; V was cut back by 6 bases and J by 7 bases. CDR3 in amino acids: CASSPTTGVKGQPQHF. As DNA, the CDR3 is TGTGCCAGCAGCCCAACTACAGGGGTCAAGGGCCAGCCCCAGCATTTT.

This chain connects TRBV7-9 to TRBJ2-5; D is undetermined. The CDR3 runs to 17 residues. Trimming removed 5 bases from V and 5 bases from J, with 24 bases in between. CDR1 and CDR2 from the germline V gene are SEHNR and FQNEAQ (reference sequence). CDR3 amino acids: CASSKLNINPHLETQYF. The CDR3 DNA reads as TGTGCCAGCAGCAAATTGAACATCAACCCCCACTTGGAGACCCAGTACTTC. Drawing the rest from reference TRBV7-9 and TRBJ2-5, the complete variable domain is DTGVSQNPRHKITKRGQNVTFRCDPISEHNRLYWYRQTLGQGPEFLTYFQNEAQLEKSRLLSDRFSAERPKGSFSTLEIQRTEQGDSAMYLCASSKLNINPHLETQYFGPGTRLLVL.

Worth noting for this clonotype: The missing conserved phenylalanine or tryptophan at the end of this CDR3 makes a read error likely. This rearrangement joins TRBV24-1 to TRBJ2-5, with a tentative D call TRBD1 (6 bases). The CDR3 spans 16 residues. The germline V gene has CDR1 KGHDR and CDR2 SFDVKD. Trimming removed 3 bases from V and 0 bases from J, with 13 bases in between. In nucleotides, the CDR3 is TGTGCCACCAGTGATCCTCGAAGGGGGTACCAAGAGACCCAGTACCTC. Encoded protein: CATSDPRRGYQETQYL.

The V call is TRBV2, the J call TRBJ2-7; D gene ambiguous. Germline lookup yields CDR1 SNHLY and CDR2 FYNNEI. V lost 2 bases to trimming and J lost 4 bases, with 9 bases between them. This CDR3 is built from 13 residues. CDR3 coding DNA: TGTGCCAGCAGTGAACTCTTCGGTTACGAGCAGTACTTC. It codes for CASSELFGYEQYF.

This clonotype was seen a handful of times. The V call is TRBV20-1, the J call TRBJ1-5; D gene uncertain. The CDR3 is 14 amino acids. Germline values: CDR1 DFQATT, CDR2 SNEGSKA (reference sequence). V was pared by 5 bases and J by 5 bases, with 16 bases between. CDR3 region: CSAAQMGRDQPQHF. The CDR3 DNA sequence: TGCAGTGCTGCCCAGATGGGGAGGGATCAGCCCCAGCATTTT.

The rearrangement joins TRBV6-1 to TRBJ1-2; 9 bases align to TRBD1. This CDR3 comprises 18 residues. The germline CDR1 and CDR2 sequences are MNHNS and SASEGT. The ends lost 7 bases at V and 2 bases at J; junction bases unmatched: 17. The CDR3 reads CASIKSLGQGTTNYGYTF. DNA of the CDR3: TGTGCCAGCATTAAAAGTTTGGGACAGGGCACAACAAACTATGGCTACACCTTC.

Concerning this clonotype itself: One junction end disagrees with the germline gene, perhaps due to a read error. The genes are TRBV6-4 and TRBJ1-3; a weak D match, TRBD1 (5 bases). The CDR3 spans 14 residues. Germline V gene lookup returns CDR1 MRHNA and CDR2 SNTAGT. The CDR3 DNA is TGTGCCAGCAGTTACTCAGGGTACGGAAACACCATATATTTT. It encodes CASSYSGYGNTIYF.

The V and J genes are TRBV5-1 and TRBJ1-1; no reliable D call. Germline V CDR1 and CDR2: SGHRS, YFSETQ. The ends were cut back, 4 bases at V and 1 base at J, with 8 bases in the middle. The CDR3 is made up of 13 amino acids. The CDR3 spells CASSRTGNTEAFF. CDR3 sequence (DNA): TGCGCCAGCAGCCGCACCGGGAACACTGAAGCTTTCTTT. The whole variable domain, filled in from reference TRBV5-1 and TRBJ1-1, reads KAGVTQTPRYLIKTRGQQVTLSCSPISGHRSVSWYQQTPGQGLQFLFEYFSETQRNKGNFPGRFSGRQFSNSRSEMNVSTLELGDSALYLCASSRTGNTEAFFGQGTRLTVV.

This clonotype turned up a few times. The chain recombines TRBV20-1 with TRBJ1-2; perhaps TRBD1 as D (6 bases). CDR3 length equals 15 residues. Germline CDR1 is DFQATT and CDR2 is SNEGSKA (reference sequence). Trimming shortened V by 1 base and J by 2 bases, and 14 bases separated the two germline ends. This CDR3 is CSARAPGAQNYGYTF. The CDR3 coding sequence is TGCAGTGCTAGAGCTCCAGGGGCGCAGAACTATGGCTACACCTTC.

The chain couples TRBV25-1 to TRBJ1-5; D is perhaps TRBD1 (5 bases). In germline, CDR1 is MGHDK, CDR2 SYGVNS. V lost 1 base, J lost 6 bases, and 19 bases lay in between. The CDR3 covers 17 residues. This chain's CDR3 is CASSESTRRGRSQPQHF. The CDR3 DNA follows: TGTGCCAGCAGTGAATCCACGCGGCGGGGGAGGAGTCAGCCCCAGCATTTT.

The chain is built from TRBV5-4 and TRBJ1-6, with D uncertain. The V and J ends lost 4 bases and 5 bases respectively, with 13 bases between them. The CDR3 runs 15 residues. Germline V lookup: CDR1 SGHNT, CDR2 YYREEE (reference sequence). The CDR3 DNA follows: TGTGCCAGCAGCCTCGGCCCCCAGGATAATTCACCCCTCCACTTT. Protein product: CASSLGPQDNSPLHF. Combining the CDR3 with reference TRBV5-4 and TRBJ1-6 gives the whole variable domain ETGVTQSPTHLIKTRGQQVTLRCSSQSGHNTVSWYQQALGQGPQFIFQYYREEENGRGNFPPRFSGLQFPNYSSELNVNALELDDSALYLCASSLGPQDNSPLHFGNGTRLTVT.

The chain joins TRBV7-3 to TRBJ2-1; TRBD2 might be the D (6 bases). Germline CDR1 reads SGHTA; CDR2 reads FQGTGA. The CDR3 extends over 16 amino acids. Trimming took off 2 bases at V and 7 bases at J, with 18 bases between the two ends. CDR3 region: CASSLWENGTRNEQFF. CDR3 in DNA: TGTGCCAGCAGCTTATGGGAAAACGGGACTCGAAATGAGCAGTTCTTC.

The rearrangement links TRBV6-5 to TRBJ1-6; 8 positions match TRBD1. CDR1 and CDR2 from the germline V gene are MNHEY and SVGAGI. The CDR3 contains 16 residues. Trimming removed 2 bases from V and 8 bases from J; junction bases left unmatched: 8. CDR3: CASSYEIQGGDSPLHF. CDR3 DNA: TGTGCCAGCAGTTACGAAATACAGGGGGGTGATTCACCCCTCCACTTT.